The T cell receptor beta chain described here comes from a study of cytomegalovirus exposure and HLA in healthy donors. Overall study: Out of about 170 million T cells, an earlier analysis found over 90 million unique TCR beta sequences in total. Points from the study as a whole: Presence/absence comparisons presumed near-even sequencing depth among donors. The likely origin of a cluster of highly shared sequence variants was a sequencing artifact.

The sample holds one count of this clone. Antigen unknown. The primer mix had 60 Vbeta and 13 Jbeta primers. The method was immunoSEQ multiplex PCR; TCRdb's version includes in-frame clones alone and lacks a portion of them. The top ten clones hold 4% of a sample with about 150,000 clones, approximately 80% of them seen once. The sequenced material came from PBMCs. The sequence came from a woman in her forties in good health and CMV-seronegative.

Here the CDR3 reads CASSEATGDYGYTF. The CDR3 DNA reads as TGTGCCAGCAGTGAAGCCACAGGGGACTATGGCTACACCTTC. The rearrangement joins TRBV6-1 to TRBJ1-2, with 7 nucleotides matching TRBD1. Germline assignment: CDR1 MNHNS and CDR2 SASEGT. V lost 0 bases to trimming and J lost 3 bases; unmatched junction nucleotides: 1. The CDR3 contains 14 residues.